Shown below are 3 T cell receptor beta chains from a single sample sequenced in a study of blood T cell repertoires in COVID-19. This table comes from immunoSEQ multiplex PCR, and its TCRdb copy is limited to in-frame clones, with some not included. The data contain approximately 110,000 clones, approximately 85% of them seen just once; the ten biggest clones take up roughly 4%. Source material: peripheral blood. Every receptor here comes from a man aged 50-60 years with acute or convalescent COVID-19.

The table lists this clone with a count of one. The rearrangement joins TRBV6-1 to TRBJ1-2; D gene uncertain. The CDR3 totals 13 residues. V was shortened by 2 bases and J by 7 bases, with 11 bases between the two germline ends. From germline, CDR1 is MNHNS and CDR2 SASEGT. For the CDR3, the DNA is TGTGCCAGCAGTGAATTCTTGGGAGCTGGCTACACCTTC. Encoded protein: CASSEFLGAGYTF.

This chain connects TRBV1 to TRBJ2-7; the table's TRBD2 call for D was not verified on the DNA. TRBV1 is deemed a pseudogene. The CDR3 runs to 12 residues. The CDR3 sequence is CTSSQVSREQYF. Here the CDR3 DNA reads TGCACCAGCAGCCAAGTGTCGCGCGAGCAGTACTTC.

CDR3 in amino acids: CASSLLLSGGYTGELFF. In DNA form, the CDR3 reads TGTGCCAGCAGTTTACTCCTTAGCGGGGGCTACACCGGGGAGCTGTTTTTT. The genes are TRBV27 and TRBJ2-2; 9 bases are shared with TRBD2. Germline values: CDR1 MNHEY, CDR2 SMNVEV (reference sequence). With V trimmed by 2 bases and J by 3 bases, 7 bases remained unmatched. The length of the CDR3 is 17 residues.